Below are 24 T cell receptor beta chains sequenced from a single sample in a study of a mutant IDH1 vaccine in newly diagnosed glioma. These receptors have no identified antigens. As to time point: week 5, during vaccination. Vaccination comprised doses that each held 300 ug of mutant IDH1 20-mer peptide, plus topical imiquimod. Using immunoSEQ multiplex PCR, the repertoire was profiled, and TCRdb retains in-frame clones only, with some absent. This table holds tens of thousands of clones, roughly 91% found once. Specimen: PBMCs, collected from a glioma patient whose treatment included an IDH1 peptide vaccine. The receptors originated from a woman aged 50 to 65 with glioma.

The chain combines TRBV6-5 with TRBJ2-7; no reliable D call. The V end was cut by 2 bases, the J end by 3 bases, with 8 bases between. The CDR3 sequence is 13 residues long. Germline lookup yields CDR1 MNHEY and CDR2 SVGAGI. CDR3: CASSYLDGYEQYF. The DNA of the CDR3 is TGTGCCAGCAGTTACCTGGACGGCTACGAGCAGTACTTC.

Only one count was recorded for this clone. The V and J genes are TRBV9 and TRBJ1-6; 7 bases line up with TRBD1. The CDR3 consists of 15 residues. Losses at the gene ends were 0 bases for V and 10 bases for J; bases not matched to a gene: 7. Germline V gene data show CDR1 as SGDLS and CDR2 as YYNGEE. The DNA of the CDR3 is TGTGCCAGCAGCGTAGATAACAGGGGAGGATCACCCCTCCACTTT. As protein: CASSVDNRGGSPLHF.

This chain links TRBV27 with TRBJ1-5; D possibly corresponds to TRBD1 (5 bases). V was shortened by 6 bases and J by 7 bases, with 16 bases between the two germline ends. The CDR3 covers 14 residues. Germline V gene lookup returns CDR1 MNHEY and CDR2 SMNVEV (reference sequence). The CDR3 sequence: CASRPGGGYQPQHF. For the CDR3, the DNA is TGTGCCAGCAGACCCGGGGGGGGGTACCAGCCCCAGCATTTT.

The V gene is TRBV5-1, the J gene TRBJ2-5; no clear D gene. With 4 bases removed from V and 4 bases from J, the gap between germline ends came to 8 bases. Germline V gives CDR1 SGHRS, CDR2 YFSETQ. The CDR3 consists of 12 residues. Written as DNA, the CDR3 is TGCGCCAGCAGCCCTGGGGTAGAGACCCAGTACTTC. Protein: CASSPGVETQYF.

The chain recombines TRBV2 with TRBJ1-5; 8 bases are a match to TRBD1. Trimming at V came to 7 bases and at J to 7 bases, leaving 9 bases not matched to a gene. Per the germline V gene, CDR1 is SNHLY and CDR2 is FYNNEI. The CDR3 length is 14 residues. The CDR3 sequence: CASTRDRSYQPQHF. Here the CDR3 DNA reads TGTGCCAGCACCAGGGACAGGTCCTACCAGCCCCAGCATTTT.

This chain links TRBV6-6 with TRBJ2-2, with 8 positions matching TRBD1. V lost 7 bases and J lost 4; bases outside the gene matches: 8. This CDR3 contains 15 residues. CDR1 and CDR2 (germline): MNHNY, SVGAGI (reference sequence). In DNA, the CDR3 is TGTGCCAGCACCATCGGACAGGGTCGCACCGGGGAGCTGTTTTTT. Protein product: CASTIGQGRTGELFF.

The count of this clone is one. DNA for the CDR3: TGTGCCAGCTCACCTAAGGGGGACCCCGGAGAGCAGTACTTC. Protein product: CASSPKGDPGEQYF. V gene TRBV18 combines with J gene TRBJ2-7; possibly TRBD1 for D (6 bases). The V and J ends lost 3 bases and 7 bases respectively, with 16 bases between them. This CDR3 is 14 amino acids long. The germline gives CDR1 KGHSH, CDR2 LQKENI.

The chain combines TRBV7-8 with TRBJ2-3, with TRBD2 matching over 14 bases. This CDR3 comprises 17 residues. V lost 6 bases and J lost 4; bases outside the gene matches: 9. From germline, CDR1 is SGHVS and CDR2 FQNEAQ. CDR3 sequence reads: CASRTGTSGSVSDTQYF. The CDR3 DNA reads TGTGCCAGCAGAACCGGGACTAGCGGGAGTGTGTCAGATACGCAGTATTTT.

The chain carries TRBV21-1 and TRBJ1-5; TRBD1, as called in the table, went unchecked against the DNA. TRBV21-1 is given as a pseudogene. The CDR3 runs to 15 residues. The CDR3 nucleotides read TGTGCCAGCAGCGAACAGGAATTAGCTAATCAGCCCCAGCATTTT. It is translated as CASSEQELANQPQHF.

J is TRBJ1-2 and V is TRBV10-2; 9 bases are a match to TRBD1. V gave up 7 bases and J gave up 3 bases; unmatched junction bases: 12. CDR1 and CDR2 (germline): WSHSY, SAAADI. The CDR3 sequence is 16 residues long. CDR3 protein: CASTPSPDRGDYGYTF. The CDR3 bases are TGCGCCAGCACCCCTTCCCCGGACAGGGGAGACTATGGCTACACCTTC.

This chain uses TRBV29-1 with TRBJ1-4; tentative D call: TRBD1 (5 bases). This CDR3 is 15 amino acids long. V lost 4 bases to trimming and J lost 7 bases, with 19 bases between them. Germline assignment: CDR1 SQVTM and CDR2 ANQGSEA. CDR3: CSVGALRGRGEKLFF. CDR3 DNA: TGCAGCGTTGGAGCCCTCCGGGGACGGGGTGAAAAACTGTTTTTT.

This clone was seen a single time. The rearrangement joins TRBV5-1 to TRBJ2-5, with 9 nucleotides matching TRBD2. The V gene's germline CDR1 is SGHRS and CDR2 YFSETQ. Trimming at V came to 2 bases and at J to 5 bases, leaving 4 bases not matched to a gene. The CDR3 is made up of 14 amino acids. CDR3 nucleotides: TGCGCCAGCAGCTTCGAGACTAGCGGCGAGACCCAGTACTTC. It translates to CASSFETSGETQYF.

The chain uses TRBV7-9 and TRBJ1-5, with 8 bases that match TRBD1. CDR1 and CDR2 (germline): SEHNR, FQNEAQ (reference sequence). The junction had 10 bases not matched to a gene; V was cut back by 5 bases and J by 1 base. The CDR3 is 17 amino acids. This CDR3 reads CASSPGQGGGSNQPQHF. CDR3 DNA sequence: TGTGCCAGCAGCCCCGGACAGGGAGGGGGCAGCAATCAGCCCCAGCATTTT.

This sequence joins TRBV27 and TRBJ2-5; 8 nucleotides match TRBD1. Germline V gene lookup returns CDR1 MNHEY and CDR2 SMNVEV (reference sequence). V dropped 0 bases and J dropped 5; count of bases not matched to a gene: 5. CDR3 length equals 15 residues. CDR3 DNA: TGTGCCAGCAGTTTATCCCCGGACAGGGTTGAGACCCAGTACTTC. Translating it yields CASSLSPDRVETQYF.

The chain carries TRBV18 and TRBJ1-2; TRBD1 is a possible D gene (6 bases). This CDR3 contains 16 residues. Germline V gene sequence: CDR1 KGHSH, CDR2 LQKENI. Trimming cost V 3 bases and J 4 bases, with 18 bases left between them. The CDR3 here is CASSPPTGRTLYGYTF. For the CDR3, the DNA is TGTGCCAGCTCACCTCCGACAGGTAGAACGCTCTATGGCTACACCTTC.

This chain uses TRBV28 with TRBJ1-1; D remains unclear. Trimming removed 3 bases at V and 3 bases at J, with 8 bases between. The germline V gene encodes CDR1 MDHEN and CDR2 SYDVKM. The CDR3 spans 13 residues. The CDR3 coding sequence is TGTGCCAGCAGTTTGCGCCGGGACACTGAAGCTTTCTTT. It codes for CASSLRRDTEAFF.

The chain links TRBV20-1 to TRBJ2-2; 7 bases fit TRBD2. The CDR3 covers 11 residues. CDR1 is DFQATT, CDR2 SNEGSKA, per germline (reference sequence). After removal of 5 bases from V and 7 bases from J, the junction contained 1 base not matched to a gene. The CDR3 spells CSAREVGELFF. The CDR3 nucleotides read TGCAGTGCTCGGGAGGTCGGGGAGCTGTTTTTT.

The chain links TRBV19 to TRBJ1-3; the match to TRBD1 covers 7 bases. V lost 4 bases and J lost 0; bases outside the gene matches: 12. The CDR3 covers 18 residues. Per the germline V gene, CDR1 is LNHDA and CDR2 is SQIVND (reference sequence). CDR3 nucleotide sequence: TGTGCCAGTAGTACGTACCGGGACAGCACCATCTCTGGAAACACCATATATTTT. Translating gives CASSTYRDSTISGNTIYF. Drawing the rest from reference TRBV19 and TRBJ1-3, the complete variable domain is DGGITQSPKYLFRKEGQNVTLSCEQNLNHDAMYWYRQDPGQGLRLIYYSQIVNDFQKGDIAEGYSVSREKKESFPLTVTSAQKNPTAFYLCASSTYRDSTISGNTIYFGEGSWLTVV.

This rearrangement joins TRBV4-2 to TRBJ2-7; 10 bases are shared with TRBD1. The CDR3 length is 15 residues. Germline CDR1 is LGHNA and CDR2 is YNFKEQ. V trimming: 5 bases; J trimming: 3 bases; junction bases outside the gene matches: 7. In nucleotides, the CDR3 is TGTGCCAGCAGCACGAGGACAGGGGGTAACTACGAGCAGTACTTC. Translated: CASSTRTGGNYEQYF.

The chain employs TRBV28 and TRBJ2-1; TRBD2 matches at 11 bases. The germline V gene has CDR1 MDHEN and CDR2 SYDVKM. V lost 10 bases to trimming and J lost 3 bases; unmatched junction nucleotides: 5. The CDR3 has 14 residues. CDR3 bases: TGTGCCACCTTTGGGACTAGCGGCTACAATGAGCAGTTCTTC. Its translation: CATFGTSGYNEQFF.

The V call is TRBV7-8, the J call TRBJ2-1; 9 bases are a match to TRBD1. The CDR3 is 15 residues long. Germline V gene data show CDR1 as SGHVS and CDR2 as FQNEAQ. The ends lost 2 bases at V and 4 bases at J; junction bases unmatched: 3. This chain's CDR3 is CASSLRDRAYNEQFF. DNA for the CDR3: TGTGCCAGCAGCTTAAGGGACAGGGCGTACAATGAGCAGTTCTTC.

The CDR3 DNA follows: TGTGCCAGCAGCTGGGGAGGATCCACACACACTGAAGCTTTCTTT. It yields the protein CASSWGGSTHTEAFF. This chain joins TRBV5-4 and TRBJ1-1; no clear D. Per the germline V gene, CDR1 is SGHNT and CDR2 is YYREEE (reference sequence). V lost 3 bases to trimming and J lost 3 bases, with 15 bases between them. CDR3 length: 15 residues.

V usage is TRBV5-1 and J usage is TRBJ1-5; the D gene is possibly TRBD1 (5 bases). CDR3 size: 16 residues. Germline V CDR1 and CDR2: SGHRS, YFSETQ. Trimming pared 4 bases from V and 1 base from J, leaving 15 bases between. The CDR3 sequence is CASSLSTWDSNQPQHF. The CDR3 nucleotides read TGCGCCAGCAGCCTCTCGACCTGGGACAGCAATCAGCCCCAGCATTTT.

This clone was detected once. V usage is TRBV9 and J usage is TRBJ1-1; no clear D gene. This CDR3 has 15 amino acids. Germline CDR1 is SGDLS and CDR2 is YYNGEE. Trimming pared 3 bases from V and 2 bases from J, leaving 14 bases between. The CDR3 loop reads CASSAVGRSNTEAFF. CDR3 nucleotide sequence: TGTGCCAGCAGCGCCGTTGGCAGGAGTAACACTGAAGCTTTCTTT.